The 19 T cell receptor beta chains reported below all come from one sample, sequenced in a study of blood T cells in healthy people across ages. A second PCR of 7 to 11 cycles used a sample-barcoded 5' primer and a J-beta primer mix. TCRdb analysed the 5' RACE reads with MiXCR anew, one entry per CDR3 protein. This sample has some 860,000 distinct CDR3 sequences; 56% occur once, and the top ten carry around 24%. Source material: blood. Receptor source: a middle-aged man in good health.

This clonotype has more than one count but fewer than ten. CDR3 in DNA: TGTGCCAGCAGTTTAGGGGGCCCGAATTATGGCTACACCTTC. Protein: CASSLGGPNYGYTF. The chain uses TRBV27 and TRBJ1-2; D is perhaps TRBD1 (6 bases). CDR3 size: 14 residues. Germline CDR1 MNHEY, CDR2 SMNVEV (reference sequence). V lost 2 bases, J lost 5 bases, and 12 bases lay in between.

This chain joins TRBV28 and TRBJ2-7; TRBD1 agrees at 12 bases. The DNA end is more similar to TRBJ2-5, so the J call may be wrong. CDR1 is MDHEN, CDR2 SYDVKM, per germline. The CDR3 totals 17 residues. CDR3 residues: CASRYYSGTGGIETQYF. In nucleotides, the CDR3 is TGTGCCAGCAGGTACTACTCCGGGACAGGGGGCATCGAGACCCAGTACTTC.

This clonotype was counted many times. V and J are TRBV12-3 or TRBV12-4 and TRBJ2-5; D not certain. V was pared by 1 base and J by 2 bases, with 5 bases between. The CDR3 totals 13 residues. The CDR3 region is CASSLGQQETQYF. As DNA, the CDR3 is TGTGCCAGCAGTTTAGGGCAGCAAGAGACCCAGTACTTC.

The gene calls are TRBV5-1 and TRBJ1-2, with 10 bases that match TRBD1. Germline assignment: CDR1 SGHRS and CDR2 YFSETQ. V lost 4 bases and J lost 8; bases outside the gene matches: 8. The CDR3 loop spans 14 amino acids. CDR3 sequence reads: CASSARTGGEGYTF. The CDR3 nucleotides are TGCGCCAGCAGCGCTAGGACAGGGGGAGAGGGCTACACCTTC.

This clonotype was found a few times. This chain connects TRBV24-1 to TRBJ2-7, with 7 bases fitting TRBD1. After removal of 4 bases from V and 2 bases from J, the junction contained 4 bases not matched to a gene. CDR3 size: 14 residues. Looked up from germline, CDR1 is KGHDR and CDR2 is SFDVKD. The chain's CDR3 is CATSEQGKTYEQYF. As DNA, the CDR3 is TGTGCCACCAGTGAACAGGGGAAAACCTACGAGCAGTACTTC.

This clonotype has just one count. The chain has TRBV11-1 and TRBJ2-5; 8 bases align to TRBD1. This CDR3 is 16 amino acids long. Germline CDR1 and CDR2: SGHAT and FQDESV (reference sequence). The ends lost 1 base at V and 4 bases at J; junction bases unmatched: 8. Written as DNA, the CDR3 is TGTGCCAGCAGCTTAGGTATCGACAGGGGACGAGAGACCCAGTACTTC. Protein sequence: CASSLGIDRGRETQYF. The full variable domain, rest sourced from reference TRBV11-1 and TRBJ2-5, is EAEVAQSPRYKITEKSQAVAFWCDPISGHATLYWYRQILGQGPELLVQFQDESVVDDSQLPKDRFSAERLKGVDSTLKIQPAELGDSAMYLCASSLGIDRGRETQYFGPGTRLLVL.

This clonotype has only a few counts. The V gene is TRBV29-1, the J gene TRBJ2-5; tentative D call: TRBD2 (6 bases). V was cut by 7 bases and J by 2 bases, with 14 bases left in between. CDR3 size: 13 residues. Germline loops: CDR1 SQVTM, CDR2 ANQGSEA. For the CDR3, the DNA is TGCAGCGGTGTTGGGACTGAGCAAGAGACCCAGTACTTC. Translation: CSGVGTEQETQYF.

The chain recombines TRBV29-1 with TRBJ2-1, with D possibly TRBD2 on 5 matching bases. CDR3 size: 15 residues. Germline CDR1 and CDR2: SQVTM and ANQGSEA. V was shortened by 5 bases and J by 10 bases, with 24 bases between the two germline ends. In DNA form, the CDR3 reads TGCAGCGTTTCCGGGGTCACTAGACTGGCGGACGAGCAGTTCTTC. Translated: CSVSGVTRLADEQFF.

The chain has TRBV4-2 and TRBJ2-7; D may be TRBD2 (5 bases). From germline, CDR1 is LGHNA and CDR2 YNFKEQ. V lost 0 bases to trimming and J lost 2 bases, with 11 bases between them. CDR3 size: 15 residues. The CDR3 nucleotides are TGTGCCAGCAGCCAAGAAAGTAGCGTCGCCTACGAGCAGTACTTC. Protein product: CASSQESSVAYEQYF.

The sample holds one count of this clonotype. The gene calls are TRBV29-1 and TRBJ2-7; D remains unclear. The V end lost 7 bases, the J end lost 6 bases, and 16 bases lay between the germline ends. The CDR3 runs to 12 residues. The V gene's germline CDR1 is SQVTM and CDR2 ANQGSEA. The CDR3 here is CSGALPNGEQYF. The CDR3 nucleotides read TGCAGCGGGGCCCTTCCTAACGGCGAGCAGTACTTC.

The V gene is TRBV5-1, the J gene TRBJ2-3, with D tentatively TRBD2 (6 bases). The germline V gene encodes CDR1 SGHRS and CDR2 YFSETQ. The CDR3 spans 15 residues. V lost 2 bases and J lost 6, with 16 bases in between. For the CDR3, the DNA is TGCGCCAGCAGCTTAACCCCTACTAGCTTGGATACGCAGTATTTT. Translating it yields CASSLTPTSLDTQYF.

In this sample, this clonotype turned up a few times. The V gene is TRBV7-8, the J gene TRBJ2-2; D is perhaps TRBD1 or TRBD2 (5 bases each). CDR3 length: 15 residues. Germline loops: CDR1 SGHVS, CDR2 FQNEAQ. The V and J ends lost 5 bases and 4 bases respectively, with 14 bases between them. CDR3 residues: CASSPRVGVTGELFF. The CDR3 bases are TGTGCCAGCAGCCCCAGGGTGGGAGTCACCGGGGAGCTGTTTTTT.

Of note for this clonotype: This may come from a read error, since a much larger clone is one base off. V gene TRBV29-1 combines with J gene TRBJ2-7, with D tentatively TRBD2 (5 bases). V was shortened by 2 bases and J by 7 bases, with 21 bases between the two germline ends. Germline V gives CDR1 SQVTM, CDR2 ANQGSEA. The CDR3 extends over 15 amino acids. This CDR3 is CSVEIRDSSYNEQYF. As DNA, the CDR3 is TGCAGCGTTGAAATTCGGGATAGCTCCTACAATGAGCAGTACTTC.

This clonotype was observed a single time. CDR3 nucleotide sequence: TGTGCCAGCAGTTCACCGGGACTAGGTAAATACGAGCAGTACTTC. It translates to CASSSPGLGKYEQYF. The chain is built from TRBV6-6 and TRBJ2-7, with 8 bases fitting TRBD2. The V gene's germline CDR1 is MNHNY and CDR2 SVGAGI (reference sequence). V was clipped by 4 bases and J by 4 bases; unmatched bases: 9. This CDR3 comprises 15 residues.

This clonotype has only one observation. The gene calls are TRBV4-2 and TRBJ2-1, with 9 bases identical to TRBD2. J gave up 9 bases and V 3 bases, and 12 bases lay outside the gene matches. CDR3 length equals 16 residues. Looked up from germline, CDR1 is LGHNA and CDR2 is YNFKEQ. The chain's CDR3 is CASSQVSGSNGLEQFF. CDR3 sequence (DNA): TGTGCCAGCAGCCAGGTTAGCGGGAGTAACGGGCTTGAGCAGTTCTTC.

V usage is TRBV5-1 and J usage is TRBJ2-7, with a possible D match to TRBD1 (5 bases). This CDR3 comprises 14 residues. V was clipped by 3 bases and J by 3 bases, with 13 bases between them. CDR1 SGHRS and CDR2 YFSETQ come from the germline V gene. This CDR3 is CASSYGGANYEQYF. The CDR3 DNA sequence: TGCGCCAGCAGCTATGGTGGGGCCAACTACGAGCAGTACTTC.

This clonotype was seen a handful of times. V and J are TRBV7-2 and TRBJ2-1; TRBD2 matches at 12 bases. This CDR3 contains 15 residues. The germline V gene has CDR1 SGHTA and CDR2 FQGNSA. J was trimmed by 9 bases and V by 6 bases; bases with no gene match: 9. The CDR3 sequence: CASRDRTSGKFEQFF. For the CDR3, the DNA is TGTGCCAGCAGGGATAGGACTAGCGGGAAGTTTGAGCAGTTCTTC.

The chain joins TRBV5-1 to TRBJ2-6, with D uncertain. The germline CDR1 and CDR2 sequences are SGHRS and YFSETQ. With 0 bases removed from V and 0 bases from J, the gap between germline ends came to 10 bases. CDR3 length: 17 amino acids. Here the CDR3 DNA reads TGCGCCAGCAGCTTGGATTTACGCTCCTCTGGGGCCAACGTCCTGACTTTC. Translated: CASSLDLRSSGANVLTF.

Concerning this clonotype itself: An end of the junction differs from the germline gene, which may be a read error. The chain uses TRBV5-1 and TRBJ2-3; 7 bases are a match to TRBD2. This CDR3 is 15 amino acids long. Germline V gene lookup returns CDR1 SGHRS and CDR2 YFSETQ. CDR3 in amino acids: CASSFGGTLTDTQYF. The CDR3 DNA reads TGCGCCAGTAGCTTCGGGGGGACCCTCACAGATACGCAGTATTTT.